The 28 T cell receptor beta chains listed next were all sequenced from one sample in a study of breast tumors, draining lymph nodes, adjacent tissues. TCRdb reprocessed the multiplex PCR reads via MiXCR and lists one record per CDR3 protein. Altogether about 130,000 distinct CDR3 sequences are present, 20% being singletons, with the ten largest covering more than 3%. Breast cancer patients provided tissue from their axillary draining lymph nodes. Sequencing used axillary lymph node tissue. These receptors were collected from a female donor with breast cancer. Some clones in this sample may be carry-over from other donors' samples.

With regard to this clonotype: One base away lies a much larger clone, so this may be a sequencing read error. CDR3 region: CASSLQSSYSEQFF. The CDR3 DNA reads TGCGCCAGCAGCTTGCAGAGCTCCTACAGTGAGCAGTTCTTC. This chain links TRBV5-6 with TRBJ2-1, with D unclear. CDR1 SGHDT and CDR2 YYEEEE come from the germline V gene. The CDR3 consists of 14 residues.

This clonotype was observed a few times. The chain employs TRBV18 and TRBJ1-5; no firm D call. This CDR3 has 14 residues. CDR1 KGHSH and CDR2 LQKENI come from the germline V gene. Trimming pared 6 bases from V and 2 bases from J, leaving 11 bases between. In DNA, the CDR3 is TGTGCCAGCTCCCCGTGGAGCGGCAATCAGCCCCAGCATTTT. Its translation: CASSPWSGNQPQHF.

As for this clonotype: Lacking the conserved final phenylalanine or tryptophan, this CDR3 likely reflects a read error. The chain recombines TRBV12-3 or TRBV12-4 with TRBJ2-7; no clear D gene. CDR3 size: 13 residues. CDR3 amino acids: CASSLAGRYEQYS. The DNA for the CDR3 is TGCGCCAGCAGTTTGGCAGGACGCTACGAGCAGTACTCC.

Regarding this clonotype: It may be a read error: a sequence one base away is much more abundant. The CDR3 does not end in the conserved phenylalanine or tryptophan, so this is likely a read error. The genes are TRBV3-1 and TRBJ2-7, with 10 bases fitting TRBD2. Germline V lookup: CDR1 LGHDT, CDR2 YNNKEL (reference sequence). The V and J ends lost 2 bases and 5 bases, in that order; junction bases with no gene match: 12. The CDR3 loop spans 17 amino acids. DNA for the CDR3: TGTGCCAGCAGCCAAATACCTAGCGGGGGAACGGAGGACGAGCAGTACTAC. Translating gives CASSQIPSGGTEDEQYY.

V is TRBV5-8 and J is TRBJ2-6; D uncertain. V was shortened by 2 bases and J by 4 bases, with 7 bases between the two germline ends. Germline CDR1 reads SGHTS; CDR2 reads YDEGEE. CDR3 length: 14 residues. CDR3 nucleotide sequence: TGTGCCAGCAGCTTCAGGTCCGGGGCCAACGTCCTGACTTTC. Its translation is CASSFRSGANVLTF. The full variable domain, in which reference TRBV5-8 and TRBJ2-6 provide the parts outside the CDR3, is EAGVTQSPTHLIKTRGQQATLRCSPISGHTSVYWYQQALGLGLQFLLWYDEGEERNRGNFPPRFSGRQFPNYSSELNVNALELEDSALYLCASSFRSGANVLTFGAGSRLTVL.

This clonotype has ten or more counts. The chain couples TRBV27 to TRBJ1-3; D is possibly TRBD1 (6 bases). There are 13 residues in the CDR3. With 6 bases removed from V and 4 bases from J, the gap between germline ends came to 10 bases. From germline, CDR1 is MNHEY and CDR2 SMNVEV (reference sequence). DNA of the CDR3: TGTGCCAGCAGACCGACAGGCGGAAACACCATATATTTT. This codes for CASRPTGGNTIYF.

About this clonotype: This may come from a read error, since a much larger clone is one base off. The chain carries TRBV27 and TRBJ1-3, with D possibly matching TRBD1 (6 bases). Germline CDR1 MNHEY, CDR2 SMNVEV (reference sequence). The CDR3 has 14 residues. The CDR3 DNA follows: TGTGCCAGCAGTTTAGGGGGCCATGGAGACACCATATATTTT. Its protein product is CASSLGGHGDTIYF.

This clonotype was counted ten times or more. The chain joins TRBV7-2 to TRBJ2-3; 7 bases fit TRBD1. Per germline, CDR1 SGHTA and CDR2 FQGNSA. This CDR3 contains 15 residues. V lost 4 bases, J lost 3 bases, and 7 bases stayed unmatched. In DNA, the CDR3 is TGTGCCAGCAGCTCACAGGGGTATGGGACAGATACGCAGTATTTT. Translating it yields CASSSQGYGTDTQYF.

In its sample, this clonotype was seen many times. The chain carries TRBV9 and TRBJ2-5, with D maybe TRBD2 (5 bases). V lost 0 bases and J 0 bases, leaving 15 bases between the germline ends. The CDR3 length is 17 residues. CDR1 and CDR2 from the germline V gene are SGDLS and YYNGEE. The CDR3 loop reads CASSVGSSGRYQETQYF. CDR3 nucleotides: TGTGCCAGCAGCGTAGGATCGAGCGGAAGGTACCAAGAGACCCAGTACTTC.

Regarding this clonotype: Germline and junction disagree at one end, which may indicate a read error. J is TRBJ2-2 and V is TRBV11-2, with 10 bases matching TRBD1. The CDR3 totals 17 residues. Germline CDR1 is SGHAT and CDR2 is FQNNGV. Here the CDR3 DNA reads TGTGCCAGCAGCTTTCCAAGGGACAGGGGCAACACCGGGGGGCTGTTTTTT. This encodes CASSFPRDRGNTGGLFF.

The genes are TRBV20-1 and TRBJ1-6; perhaps TRBD1 as D (5 bases). V lost 3 bases, J lost 11 bases, and 17 bases lay in between. The CDR3 contains 14 residues. CDR1 and CDR2 from the germline V gene are DFQATT and SNEGSKA (reference sequence). In nucleotides, the CDR3 is TGCAGTGCTAGGGTCGGCCGCGGGGGTCCACCCCTCCACTTT. Translated: CSARVGRGGPPLHF.

This clonotype was recorded at least ten times. The rearrangement links TRBV7-3 to TRBJ2-3; 8 positions agree with TRBD2. V shed 5 bases, J shed 2 bases, and the junction held 9 bases outside the gene matches. The CDR3 loop spans 16 amino acids. Germline V CDR1 and CDR2: SGHTA, FQGTGA. For the CDR3, the DNA is TGTGCCAGCAGCCCACGACTAGCGACAAACACAGATACGCAGTATTTT. Translating gives CASSPRLATNTDTQYF.

This clonotype has a count of ten or more. The V gene is TRBV20-1, the J gene TRBJ2-3; D remains ambiguous. This CDR3 contains 12 residues. Trimming removed 2 bases at V and 2 bases at J, with 5 bases between. Germline V gives CDR1 DFQATT, CDR2 SNEGSKA (reference sequence). In DNA form, the CDR3 reads TGCAGTGCTAGATCTCCCACAGATACGCAGTATTTT. Translation gives CSARSPTDTQYF.

Worth noting for this clonotype: The junction and the germline gene differ at one end; a read error may be behind it. The chain recombines TRBV19 with TRBJ1-6, with D perhaps TRBD1 (5 bases). Germline values: CDR1 LNHDA, CDR2 SQIVND (reference sequence). The CDR3 has 15 amino acids. As DNA, the CDR3 is TGTACCAGTTCCAGAGGGGTTGGCCCTAATTCACCCCTCCACTTT. Amino acid sequence: CTSSRGVGPNSPLHF.

Many counts were recorded for this clonotype. This chain joins TRBV15 and TRBJ2-7; TRBD2 aligns across 10 bases. Germline CDR1 and CDR2: LNHNV and YYDKDF (reference sequence). Germline trimming cut 0 bases from V and 7 bases from J; bases unmatched to any gene: 9. CDR3 length equals 16 residues. CDR3 sequence (DNA): TGTGCCACCAGCAGAGATCTGAGCGGGAGGGCTCTGGAGCAGTACTTC. Its protein product is CATSRDLSGRALEQYF.

A remark on this clonotype: A much bigger clone sits one base away, suggesting this may be a read error. CDR3 bases: TGTGCCAGTGGTATATCCCGATCGGATACGCAGTATTTT. Its translation is CASGISRSDTQYF. The V call is TRBV19, the J call TRBJ2-3; D uncertain. Germline values: CDR1 LNHDA, CDR2 SQIVND (reference sequence). The CDR3 totals 13 residues.

To note about this clonotype: A clone one base away is much larger, so this may be a read error. The gene calls are TRBV11-3 and TRBJ1-3; D is unresolved. The CDR3 is 15 amino acids. CDR1 SGHNT and CDR2 YENEEA come from the germline V gene. CDR3 residues: CASSLSSDSGNIIYF. The CDR3 DNA is TGTGCCAGCAGCTTGAGTTCAGACTCTGGAAACATCATATATTTT.

This clonotype was seen at least ten times. The chain carries TRBV4-1 and TRBJ2-3, with 14 bases lining up with TRBD2. V lost 4 bases to trimming and J lost 2 bases; unmatched junction nucleotides: 11. Germline lookup yields CDR1 MGHRA and CDR2 YSYEKL. The CDR3 contains 19 residues. The CDR3 loop reads CASSRSGTSGSRFTDTQYF. DNA of the CDR3: TGCGCCAGCAGCCGCTCCGGGACTAGCGGGAGTAGATTCACAGATACGCAGTATTTT.

On this clonotype: A read error is possible here, since a much larger clone lies one base away. V gene TRBV27 combines with J gene TRBJ2-5, with D uncertain. The CDR3 has 13 residues. Germline CDR1 reads MNHEY; CDR2 reads SMNVEV (reference sequence). V was shortened by 6 bases and J by 7 bases, with 15 bases between the two germline ends. For the CDR3, the DNA is TGTGCCAGCAGCCCCCGGGTGAAAGGGACCCAGTACTTC. Its protein product is CASSPRVKGTQYF.

This clonotype was counted only a few times. This sequence joins TRBV3-1 and TRBJ2-3, with 7 bases identical to TRBD2. Trimming took 3 bases from V and 14 from J; bases not matched to a gene: 14. The CDR3 runs 14 residues. Germline V gives CDR1 LGHDT, CDR2 YNNKEL (reference sequence). The CDR3: CASSQGLFAGATYF. CDR3 sequence (DNA): TGTGCCAGCAGCCAGGGTCTATTTGCGGGAGCGACGTATTTT.

This clonotype was seen many times. This sequence joins TRBV20-1 and TRBJ2-1; 8 positions match TRBD2. Trimming cost V 3 bases and J 4 bases; bases outside gene matches: 2. This CDR3 spans 13 amino acids. CDR1 DFQATT and CDR2 SNEGSKA come from the germline V gene (reference sequence). CDR3 residues: CSASAGGYNEQFF. The CDR3 bases are TGCAGTGCTAGCGCGGGAGGTTACAATGAGCAGTTCTTC.

This clonotype was seen repeatedly, ten times or more. This chain joins TRBV7-9 and TRBJ1-2; weak D call: TRBD1 (5 bases). V was cut by 3 bases and J by 3 bases, with 11 bases left in between. This CDR3 spans 14 amino acids. CDR1 and CDR2 from the germline V gene are SEHNR and FQNEAQ (reference sequence). The CDR3 DNA follows: TGTGCCAGCAGCTTGACACAGGACTACTATGGCTACACCTTC. Translating gives CASSLTQDYYGYTF.

This clonotype was counted many times. This chain's CDR3 is CASSPIWGQGSQETQYF. The CDR3 DNA sequence: TGTGCCAGCAGCCCGATATGGGGACAGGGCTCACAAGAGACCCAGTACTTC. The rearrangement links TRBV13 to TRBJ2-5; 9 positions match TRBD1. The junction had 12 bases not matched to a gene; V was cut back by 5 bases and J by 2 bases. Per the germline V gene, CDR1 is PRHDT and CDR2 is FYEKMQ (reference sequence). There are 17 residues in the CDR3.

The table lists this clonotype with many counts. The chain recombines TRBV11-3 with TRBJ2-2; D is uncertain. The CDR3 extends over 12 amino acids. Per the germline V gene, CDR1 is SGHNT and CDR2 is YENEEA. The V end lost 3 bases, the J end lost 3 bases, and 2 bases lay between the germline ends. The CDR3 DNA is TGTGCCAGCAGCTTTTACACCGGGGAGCTGTTTTTT. This sequence encodes CASSFYTGELFF. Full variable domain (remainder filled in from reference TRBV11-3 and TRBJ2-2): EAGVVQSPRYKIIEKKQPVAFWCNPISGHNTLYWYLQNLGQGPELLIRYENEEAVDDSQLPKDRFSAERLKGVDSTLKIQPAELGDSAVYLCASSFYTGELFFGEGSRLTVL.

Many counts were recorded for this clonotype. The chain joins TRBV20-1 to TRBJ1-5, with a possible D match to TRBD1 (5 bases). The CDR3 extends over 15 amino acids. Germline values: CDR1 DFQATT, CDR2 SNEGSKA (reference sequence). V lost 1 base to trimming and J lost 9 bases, with 19 bases between them. The CDR3 DNA reads TGCAGTGCTAGAGGTGGTCAGTTCTGGAGGGGGCCCCAGCATTTT. Translating it yields CSARGGQFWRGPQHF.

With respect to this clonotype: A read error is possible here, since a much larger clone lies one base away. The V gene is TRBV5-1, the J gene TRBJ1-5; D ambiguous. This CDR3 comprises 14 residues. Germline lookup yields CDR1 SGHRS and CDR2 YFSETQ. CDR3 residues: CASSLLGGNQPRHF. In DNA, the CDR3 is TGCGCCAGCAGCTTGCTCGGCGGCAATCAGCCCCGGCATTTT.

This clonotype was detected many times. The V call is TRBV19, the J call TRBJ2-2; TRBD2 aligns across 12 bases. The CDR3 has 17 residues. Germline V CDR1 and CDR2: LNHDA, SQIVND (reference sequence). V was pared by 3 bases and J by 4 bases, with 6 bases of the junction left unmatched. CDR3 sequence: CASSIGGLAGGTGELFF. The CDR3 DNA follows: TGTGCCAGTAGTATTGGGGGACTAGCGGGTGGCACCGGGGAGCTGTTTTTT.

This clonotype was counted at least ten times. The V gene is TRBV20-1, the J gene TRBJ1-2, with no clear D. The CDR3 loop spans 13 amino acids. The germline gives CDR1 DFQATT, CDR2 SNEGSKA (reference sequence). Trimming removed 0 bases at V and 6 bases at J, with 11 bases between. The CDR3 nucleotides read TGCAGTGCTAGAGAGGAGGTTAGGCATGGCTACACCTTC. This sequence encodes CSAREEVRHGYTF.